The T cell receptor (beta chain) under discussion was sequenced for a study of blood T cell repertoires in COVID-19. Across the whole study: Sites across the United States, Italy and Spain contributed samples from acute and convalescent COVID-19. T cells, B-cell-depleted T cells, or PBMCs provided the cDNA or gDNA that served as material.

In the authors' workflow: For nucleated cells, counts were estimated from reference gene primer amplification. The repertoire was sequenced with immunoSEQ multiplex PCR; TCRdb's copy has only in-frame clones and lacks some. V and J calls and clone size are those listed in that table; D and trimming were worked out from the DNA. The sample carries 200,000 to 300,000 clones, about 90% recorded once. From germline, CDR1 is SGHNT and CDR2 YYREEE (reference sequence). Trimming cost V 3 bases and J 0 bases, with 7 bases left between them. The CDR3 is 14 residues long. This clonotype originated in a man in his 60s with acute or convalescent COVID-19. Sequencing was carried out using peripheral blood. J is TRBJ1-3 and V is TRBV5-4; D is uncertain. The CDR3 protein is CASSWANSGNTIYF. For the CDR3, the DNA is TGTGCCAGCAGCTGGGCGAACTCTGGAAACACCATATATTTT.